Shown below are 23 T cell receptor beta chains from a single sample sequenced in a study of breast tumors, draining lymph nodes, adjacent tissues. TCRdb reprocessed the multiplex PCR reads via MiXCR and lists one record per CDR3 protein. The sample carries around 13,000 distinct CDR3 sequences, approximately 70% recorded once. Sequenced: tumor-adjacent breast tissue. These receptors all stem from a female donor with breast cancer. Some clones in this sample may be carry-over from other donors' samples.

This clonotype was detected ten times or more. The genes are TRBV18 and TRBJ1-2; D might be TRBD1 (6 bases). Between the trimmed V and J ends, which lost 5 bases and 3 bases, there was a span of 16 bases. There are 15 residues in the CDR3. CDR1 is KGHSH and CDR2 is LQKENI in the germline V gene. The CDR3 loop is CASSSLPWTDYGYTF. The DNA for the CDR3 is TGTGCCAGCTCATCCCTCCCTTGGACAGACTATGGCTACACCTTC.

This chain links TRBV7-2 with TRBJ2-1; 8 nucleotides match TRBD2. This CDR3 is 15 amino acids long. With 5 bases clipped from V and 3 bases from J, the junction kept 6 bases outside the gene matches. The germline V gene has CDR1 SGHTA and CDR2 FQGNSA. The DNA for the CDR3 is TGTGCCAGCAGCCGAGATAGCGGGAACTACAATGAGCAGTTCTTC. Residues: CASSRDSGNYNEQFF.

Relative to its sample, this clonotype is medium-sized. The V and J genes are TRBV20-1 and TRBJ1-2; possible D gene TRBD1, 5 bases. This CDR3 has 15 residues. The V end was cut by 0 bases, the J end by 4 bases, with 15 bases between. CDR1 and CDR2 from the germline V gene are DFQATT and SNEGSKA (reference sequence). CDR3 DNA: TGCAGTGCTAGAGATAAGAATGCAGGGTCCTATGGCTACACCTTC. Protein product: CSARDKNAGSYGYTF.

The V call is TRBV2, the J call TRBJ1-6; D is undetermined. Per the germline V gene, CDR1 is SNHLY and CDR2 is FYNNEI. Trimming removed 3 bases at V and 10 bases at J, with 13 bases between. The CDR3 length is 14 residues. For the CDR3, the DNA is TGTGCCAGCAGTGAGGAGAGAGTCCCCTCACCCCTCCACTTT. Protein sequence: CASSEERVPSPLHF.

Ten or more counts support this clonotype. The chain recombines TRBV10-2 with TRBJ2-3; 9 positions agree with TRBD2. Trimming cost V 4 bases and J 5 bases; bases outside gene matches: 16. This CDR3 is 18 amino acids long. In germline, CDR1 is WSHSY, CDR2 SAAADI. In DNA, the CDR3 is TGCGCCAGCAGTGCAACCTCCTTGCTAGCGGGATCTGGAGATACGCAGTATTTT. It encodes CASSATSLLAGSGDTQYF.

The chain carries TRBV7-8 and TRBJ2-5; 10 bases fit TRBD2. The germline gives CDR1 SGHVS, CDR2 FQNEAQ. The CDR3 spans 16 residues. Unmatched junction bases numbered 7, after V lost 1 base and J lost 5 bases. As DNA, the CDR3 is TGTGCCAGCAGCTTAGGAGCGGGAGGGCCGTGGGAGACCCAGTACTTC. Protein product: CASSLGAGGPWETQYF. The whole variable domain, filled in from reference TRBV7-8 and TRBJ2-5, reads GAGVSQSPRYKVAKRGQDVALRCDPISGHVSLFWYQQALGQGPEFLTYFQNEAQLDKSGLPSDRFFAERPEGSVSTLKIQRTQQEDSAVYLCASSLGAGGPWETQYFGPGTRLLVL.

The V and J genes are TRBV12-3 or TRBV12-4 and TRBJ2-7; D tentatively fits TRBD1 or TRBD2 (6 bases each). V dropped 3 bases and J dropped 2 bases, with 8 bases sitting between them. The CDR3 runs to 13 residues. As DNA, the CDR3 is TGTGCCAGCAGTTTGGGGGGCCCCTACGAGCAGTACTTC. This encodes CASSLGGPYEQYF.

This clonotype was picked up many times. The CDR3 DNA reads as TGTGCCAGCAGGGCGGGAGGGGGTTTTATAGATACGCAGTATTTT. It codes for CASRAGGGFIDTQYF. The chain employs TRBV28 and TRBJ2-3; 9 nucleotides match TRBD2. The CDR3 is 15 residues long. J gave up 5 bases and V 6 bases, and 9 bases lay outside the gene matches. CDR1 is MDHEN and CDR2 is SYDVKM in the germline V gene.

The chain couples TRBV11-2 to TRBJ2-2; 12 nucleotides line up with TRBD1. CDR3 length: 15 amino acids. CDR1 and CDR2 (germline): SGHAT, FQNNGV. Losses at the gene ends were 5 bases for V and 7 bases for J; bases not matched to a gene: 5. The CDR3 DNA is TGTGCCAGCAGCGAGGGGACAGGGGGCGACGGGGAGCTGTTTTTT. Encoded protein: CASSEGTGGDGELFF.

To note about this clonotype: One base away lies a much larger clone, so this may be a sequencing read error. The J gene is TRBJ2-3, the V gene TRBV18, with 9 bases lining up with TRBD2. There are 15 residues in the CDR3. Per germline, CDR1 KGHSH and CDR2 LQKENI. The CDR3 coding sequence is TGTGCCAGCTCACCAGGACTAGCGAGCACAGATACGCAGTCTTTT. This sequence encodes CASSPGLASTDTQSF.

The chain couples TRBV6-5 to TRBJ2-7, with TRBD2 as a possible D gene (5 bases). CDR3 length: 15 residues. V was trimmed by 4 bases and J by 0 bases, leaving 13 bases between them. Germline V CDR1 and CDR2: MNHEY, SVGAGI. CDR3 region: CASSSELGSSYEQYF. The CDR3 coding sequence is TGTGCCAGCAGTTCCGAACTAGGCAGCTCCTACGAGCAGTACTTC.

Turning to this clonotype: At one end, the junction sequence differs from germline, possibly due to a read error. The chain recombines TRBV5-1 with TRBJ2-7; 8 bases map to TRBD1. Looked up from germline, CDR1 is SGHRS and CDR2 is YFSETQ. The CDR3 spans 15 residues. The CDR3 reads CASSSGQVGAYEQHF. Written as DNA, the CDR3 is TGCGCCAGCAGCTCGGGACAGGTGGGGGCCTACGAGCAGCACTTC. The variable domain in full, with the rest retrieved from reference TRBV5-1 and TRBJ2-7, is KAGVTQTPRYLIKTRGQQVTLSCSPISGHRSVSWYQQTPGQGLQFLFEYFSETQRNKGNFPGRFSGRQFSNSRSEMNVSTLELGDSALYLCASSSGQVGAYEQHFGPGTRLTVT.

This chain connects TRBV6-1 to TRBJ2-1; D is possibly TRBD2 (5 bases). Germline values: CDR1 MNHNS, CDR2 SASEGT. V was clipped by 4 bases and J by 0 bases, with 10 bases between them. This CDR3 contains 15 residues. The CDR3 spells CASSARTRSYNEQFF. CDR3 in DNA: TGTGCCAGCAGTGCGAGGACTCGCTCCTACAATGAGCAGTTCTTC.

This clonotype is medium-sized within its sample. The chain uses TRBV28 and TRBJ2-3, with D perhaps TRBD2 (6 bases). The V end was cut by 3 bases, the J end by 0 bases, with 10 bases between. The CDR3 has 15 residues. The V gene's germline CDR1 is MDHEN and CDR2 SYDVKM. The CDR3 region has the DNA TGTGCCAGCAGTTTTGGGCTAGCGAGCACAGATACGCAGTATTTT. This translates into CASSFGLASTDTQYF. The variable domain in full, completed from reference TRBV28 and TRBJ2-3, reads DVKVTQSSRYLVKRTGEKVFLECVQDMDHENMFWYRQDPGLGLRLIYFSYDVKMKEKGDIPEGYSVSREKKERFSLILESASTNQTSMYLCASSFGLASTDTQYFGPGTRLTVL.

This chain links TRBV14 with TRBJ2-1, with D hard to call. Trimming left V 0 bases short and J 3 bases short, with 3 bases between. Germline lookup yields CDR1 SGHDN and CDR2 FVKESK. CDR3 length: 13 amino acids. The CDR3 DNA reads as TGTGCCAGCAGCCAAGACAACTACAATGAGCAGTTCTTC. This codes for CASSQDNYNEQFF.

The CDR3 protein is CASSLYGLDYNEQFF. CDR3 in DNA: TGTGCCAGCAGCTTATACGGGCTGGACTACAATGAGCAGTTCTTC. This chain uses TRBV13 with TRBJ2-1; D gene ambiguous. Deletions cut 2 bases from V and 3 bases from J, with 11 bases between. Germline CDR1 reads PRHDT; CDR2 reads FYEKMQ (reference sequence). CDR3 size: 15 residues.

The chain joins TRBV29-1 to TRBJ1-4, with D perhaps TRBD1 (6 bases). V was trimmed by 3 bases and J by 7 bases, leaving 15 bases between them. CDR3 length: 14 residues. Germline V gives CDR1 SQVTM, CDR2 ANQGSEA. The CDR3 is CSVDETGMREKLFF. The CDR3 bases are TGCAGCGTTGACGAAACAGGGATGCGTGAAAAACTGTTTTTT.

The chain employs TRBV9 and TRBJ1-6; 9 bases line up with TRBD1. The V and J ends lost 8 bases and 10 bases, in that order; junction bases with no gene match: 10. CDR1 is SGDLS, CDR2 YYNGEE, per germline. This CDR3 contains 14 residues. The CDR3 DNA reads as TGTGCCAGTCAGACCGGGACAGGGCACTCACCCCTCCACTTT. Translated: CASQTGTGHSPLHF.

This clonotype is termed large. This chain connects TRBV20-1 to TRBJ2-7; 11 bases map to TRBD2. The J segment lost 4 bases and the V segment lost 6 bases, leaving 8 bases of the junction unmatched. CDR1 DFQATT and CDR2 SNEGSKA come from the germline V gene (reference sequence). This CDR3 spans 14 amino acids. The CDR3 loop is CSAPLAGGWYEQYF. As DNA, the CDR3 is TGCAGTGCACCATTAGCGGGAGGGTGGTACGAGCAGTACTTC.

This clonotype showed up many times. J is TRBJ1-4 and V is TRBV6-1; D unresolved. Trimming left V 3 bases short and J 5 bases short, with 7 bases between. Germline V gives CDR1 MNHNS, CDR2 SASEGT. The CDR3 has 13 amino acids. Written as DNA, the CDR3 is TGTGCCAGCAGTGAGGGCAGGAATGAAAAACTGTTTTTT. This sequence encodes CASSEGRNEKLFF.

This chain uses TRBV20-1 with TRBJ1-5; 8 positions agree with TRBD1. CDR1 is DFQATT, CDR2 SNEGSKA, per germline (reference sequence). V shed 3 bases, J shed 2 bases, and the junction held 6 bases outside the gene matches. The CDR3 has 15 amino acids. The CDR3 bases are TGCAGTGCTAGGGCAGGGGGCATGGGCAATCAGCCCCAGCATTTT. Protein: CSARAGGMGNQPQHF.

This clonotype was seen once. The chain is built from TRBV7-8 and TRBJ1-6; D gene ambiguous. Germline assignment: CDR1 SGHVS and CDR2 FQNEAQ. Trimming took 3 bases from V and 6 from J, leaving 12 bases between them. The CDR3 contains 15 residues. Written as DNA, the CDR3 is TGTGCCAGCAGCTTGGGCCAGGTGCTTAATTCACCCCTCCACTTT. Translation gives CASSLGQVLNSPLHF.

The rearrangement joins TRBV11-2 to TRBJ2-7; TRBD1 matches at 7 bases. Germline trimming cut 5 bases from V and 6 bases from J; bases unmatched to any gene: 7. This CDR3 comprises 13 residues. Germline V gene lookup returns CDR1 SGHAT and CDR2 FQNNGV. In DNA form, the CDR3 reads TGTGCCAGCAGCCTGCAGACAGGGACCGAGCAGTACTTC. This translates into CASSLQTGTEQYF.